This T cell receptor beta chain was sequenced in a study of blood T cell repertoires in COVID-19. Per the study methods: Reference gene primer amplification yielded estimated nucleated cell counts. Measured with immunoSEQ multiplex PCR; TCRdb has only the in-frame clones, and not every one. V, J and clone size derive from that table, while D and trimming were established from the DNA sequence. There are around 130,000 clones in the sample; approximately 80% occur only once, and about 9.6% lies in the top ten. Germline V gives CDR1 KGHSH, CDR2 LQKENI. V shed 3 bases and J shed 7 bases, with 16 bases lying between them. The CDR3 spans 15 residues.

The specimen sequenced was peripheral blood. V and J are TRBV18 and TRBJ2-1, with D possibly being TRBD2 (7 bases). The source of this sequence is a man between 35 and 55 years old with active or convalescent COVID-19. In DNA, the CDR3 is TGTGCCAGCTCACCGACGAGGGGGGGAATGAATGAGCAGTTCTTC. This gives the protein CASSPTRGGMNEQFF.